This T cell receptor beta chain was profiled in a study of Ad26.COV2.S vaccination and SARS-CoV-2 variants. Looking at the study overall: The donor was enrolled in the Ad26.COV2.S arm of the COV1001 trial. Intramuscular Ad26.COV2.S doses were given once or twice, 56 days apart. Study-wide results and limits: Placebo recipients trailed vaccine recipients in spike-specific TCR breadth.

Using immunoSEQ multiplex PCR, the repertoire was profiled, and TCRdb retains in-frame clones only, with some absent. Of about half a million clones in the sample, around 89% are singletons; the top ten hold 1.5% to 2%. The treatment: roughly 20 received Ad26.COV2.S at low or high dose, single or two shots; 5 received placebo; per-sample allocation not given. At day 63 after the first vaccine or placebo injection, samples were drawn. An Ad26 vector was used to express Wuhan-strain SARS-CoV-2 spike as the vaccine. This CDR3 region has 13 residues. CDR1 and CDR2 from the germline V gene are MNHEY and SVGAGI. The ends were cut back, 6 bases at V and 3 bases at J, with 12 bases in the middle. With regard to this clone: The target antigen is unknown.

Sequencing used peripheral blood, obtained in a trial of Ad26.COV2.S vaccine versus placebo. The V and J genes are TRBV6-5 and TRBJ2-7, with D perhaps being TRBD1 or TRBD2 (5 bases each). This TCR was sampled from a person aged 18-65 years who received the Ad26.COV2.S COVID-19 vaccine or a placebo. The CDR3, as DNA: TGTGCCAGCAGCCGGGACGCGCTCTACGAGCAGTACTTC. Translation: CASSRDALYEQYF.